This paragraph covers one T cell receptor (beta chain) sequence. Other DNA sequences in this sample translate to the same CDR3. The data stem from a study of blood T cell repertoires in COVID-19. The CDR3 consists of 12 residues. Germline loops: CDR1 SNHLY, CDR2 FYNNEI. V dropped 3 bases and J dropped 7 bases, with 9 bases sitting between them. In the original processing: Amplification of reference gene primers provided the estimated nucleated cell counts. Produced via immunoSEQ multiplex PCR; TCRdb's table is partial and in-frame only. The V and J calls and clone size come from that table; D and trimming were worked out from the DNA. The sample shows 150,000 or so clones, about 85% of them seen only once.

Sequenced material: peripheral blood. The chain couples TRBV2 to TRBJ1-1; D unclear. The TCR comes from a man aged 65 to 85 who had recovered from COVID-19. The CDR3, as DNA: TGTGCCAGCAGTGATTTACAGTTTGAAGCTTTCTTT. This encodes CASSDLQFEAFF.